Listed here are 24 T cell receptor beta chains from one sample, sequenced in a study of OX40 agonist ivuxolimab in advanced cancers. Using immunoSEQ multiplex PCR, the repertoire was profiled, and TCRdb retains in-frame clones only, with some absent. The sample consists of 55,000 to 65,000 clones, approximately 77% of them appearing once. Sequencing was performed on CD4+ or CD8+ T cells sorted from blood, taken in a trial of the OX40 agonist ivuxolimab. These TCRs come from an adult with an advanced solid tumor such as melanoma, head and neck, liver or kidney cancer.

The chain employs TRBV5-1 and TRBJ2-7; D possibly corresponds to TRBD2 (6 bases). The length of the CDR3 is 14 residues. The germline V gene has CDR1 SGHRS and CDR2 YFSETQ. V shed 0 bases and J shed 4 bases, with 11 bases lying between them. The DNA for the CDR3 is TGCGCCAGCAGCTTGGGGGGGACTGTATACGAGCAGTACTTC. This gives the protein CASSLGGTVYEQYF.

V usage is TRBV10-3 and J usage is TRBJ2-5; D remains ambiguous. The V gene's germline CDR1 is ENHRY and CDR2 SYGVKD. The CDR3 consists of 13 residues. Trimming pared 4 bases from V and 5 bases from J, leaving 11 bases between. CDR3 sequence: CAISGLARETQYF. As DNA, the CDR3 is TGTGCCATCAGTGGACTGGCTAGGGAGACCCAGTACTTC.

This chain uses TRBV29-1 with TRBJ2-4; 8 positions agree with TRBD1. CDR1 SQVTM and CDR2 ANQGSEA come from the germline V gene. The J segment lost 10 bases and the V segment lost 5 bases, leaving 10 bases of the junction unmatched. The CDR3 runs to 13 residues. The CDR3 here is CSVNEQGGFIQYF. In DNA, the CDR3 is TGCAGCGTTAACGAACAGGGGGGATTTATTCAGTACTTC.

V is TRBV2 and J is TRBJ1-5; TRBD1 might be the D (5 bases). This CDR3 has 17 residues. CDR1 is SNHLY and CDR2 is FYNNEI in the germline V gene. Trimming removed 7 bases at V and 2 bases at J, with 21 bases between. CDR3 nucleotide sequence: TGTGCCAGCATGAGGTCTAAAGGGGCAAGGGGCAATCAGCCCCAGCATTTT. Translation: CASMRSKGARGNQPQHF.

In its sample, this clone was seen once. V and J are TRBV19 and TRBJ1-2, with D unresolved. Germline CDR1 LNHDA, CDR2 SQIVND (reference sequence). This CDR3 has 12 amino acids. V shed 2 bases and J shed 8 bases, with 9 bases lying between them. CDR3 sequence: CASSIKREGYTF. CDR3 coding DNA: TGTGCCAGTAGTATAAAGAGGGAAGGCTACACCTTC.

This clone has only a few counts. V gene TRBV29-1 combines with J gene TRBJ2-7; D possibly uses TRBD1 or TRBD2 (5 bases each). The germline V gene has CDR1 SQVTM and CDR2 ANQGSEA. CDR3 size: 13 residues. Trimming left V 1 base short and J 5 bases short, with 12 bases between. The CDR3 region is CSVEGSGSNEQYF. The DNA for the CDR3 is TGCAGCGTTGAAGGCTCAGGGAGCAACGAGCAGTACTTC.

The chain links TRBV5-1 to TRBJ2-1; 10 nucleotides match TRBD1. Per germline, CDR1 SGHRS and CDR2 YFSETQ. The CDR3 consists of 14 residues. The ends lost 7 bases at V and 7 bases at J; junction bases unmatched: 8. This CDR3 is CASSYRTGGNEQFF. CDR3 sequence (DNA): TGCGCCAGCTCCTACAGGACAGGGGGGAATGAGCAGTTCTTC. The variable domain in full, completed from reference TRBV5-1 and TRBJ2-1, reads KAGVTQTPRYLIKTRGQQVTLSCSPISGHRSVSWYQQTPGQGLQFLFEYFSETQRNKGNFPGRFSGRQFSNSRSEMNVSTLELGDSALYLCASSYRTGGNEQFFGPGTRLTVL.

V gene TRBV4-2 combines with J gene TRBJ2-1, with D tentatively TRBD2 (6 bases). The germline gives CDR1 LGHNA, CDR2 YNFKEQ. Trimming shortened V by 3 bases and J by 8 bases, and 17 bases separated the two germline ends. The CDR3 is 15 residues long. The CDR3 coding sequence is TGTGCCAGCAGCCAGCCCAGGGACTGGGGCGATGAGCAGTTCTTC. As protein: CASSQPRDWGDEQFF.

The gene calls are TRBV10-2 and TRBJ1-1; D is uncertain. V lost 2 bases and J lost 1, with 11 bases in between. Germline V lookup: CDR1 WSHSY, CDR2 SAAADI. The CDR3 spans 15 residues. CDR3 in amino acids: CASSERGAANTEAFF. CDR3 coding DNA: TGCGCCAGCAGTGAGAGAGGTGCAGCGAACACTGAAGCTTTCTTT.

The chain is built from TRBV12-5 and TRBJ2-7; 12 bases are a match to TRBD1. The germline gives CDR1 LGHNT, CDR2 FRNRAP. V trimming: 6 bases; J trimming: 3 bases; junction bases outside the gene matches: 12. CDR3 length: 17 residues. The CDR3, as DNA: TGTGCTAGTGGCCATGCGGGGACAGGGGGCGAAATCTACGAGCAGTACTTC. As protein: CASGHAGTGGEIYEQYF.

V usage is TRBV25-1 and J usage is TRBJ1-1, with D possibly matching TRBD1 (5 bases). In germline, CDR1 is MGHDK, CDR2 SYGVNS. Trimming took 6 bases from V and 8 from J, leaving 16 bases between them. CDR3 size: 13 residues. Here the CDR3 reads CASSLTGIREAFF. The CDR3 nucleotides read TGTGCCAGCAGCCTTACAGGTATCCGGGAAGCTTTCTTT.

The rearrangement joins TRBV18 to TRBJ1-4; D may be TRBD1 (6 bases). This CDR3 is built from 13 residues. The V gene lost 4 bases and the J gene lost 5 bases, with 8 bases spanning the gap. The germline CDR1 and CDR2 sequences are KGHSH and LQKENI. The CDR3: CASSRGTNEKLFF. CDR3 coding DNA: TGTGCCAGCTCACGAGGGACAAATGAAAAACTGTTTTTT.

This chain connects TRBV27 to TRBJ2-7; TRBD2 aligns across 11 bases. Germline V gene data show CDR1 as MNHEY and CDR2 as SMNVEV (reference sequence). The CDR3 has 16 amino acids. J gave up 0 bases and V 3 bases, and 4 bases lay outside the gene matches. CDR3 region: CASSLRLAGISYEQYF. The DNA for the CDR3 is TGTGCCAGCAGTTTGCGACTAGCGGGGATCTCCTACGAGCAGTACTTC.

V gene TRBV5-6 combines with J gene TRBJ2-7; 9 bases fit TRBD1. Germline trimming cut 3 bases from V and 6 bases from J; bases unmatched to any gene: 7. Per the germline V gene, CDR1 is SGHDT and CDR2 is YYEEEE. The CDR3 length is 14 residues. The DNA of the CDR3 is TGTGCCAGCAGCTGGGGACAGGGCCAGGGCGAGCAGTACTTC. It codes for CASSWGQGQGEQYF.

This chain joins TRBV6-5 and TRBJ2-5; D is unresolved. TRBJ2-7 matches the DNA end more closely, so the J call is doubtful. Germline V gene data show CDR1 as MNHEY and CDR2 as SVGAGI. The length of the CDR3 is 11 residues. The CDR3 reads CASSYGDEQYF. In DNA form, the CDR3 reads TGTGCCAGCAGTTACGGAGACGAGCAGTACTTC.

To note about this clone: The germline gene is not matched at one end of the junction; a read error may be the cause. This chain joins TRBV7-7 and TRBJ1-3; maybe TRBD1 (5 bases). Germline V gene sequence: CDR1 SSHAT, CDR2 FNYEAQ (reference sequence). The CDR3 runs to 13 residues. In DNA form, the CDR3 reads TGTGCTAGCAGCCAGGGAACTGGAAACACCATATATTTT. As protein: CASSQGTGNTIYF.

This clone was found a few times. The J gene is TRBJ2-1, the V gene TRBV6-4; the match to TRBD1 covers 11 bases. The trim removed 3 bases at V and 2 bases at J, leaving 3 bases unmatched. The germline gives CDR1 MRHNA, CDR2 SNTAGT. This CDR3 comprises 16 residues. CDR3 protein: CASSERGQGAYNEQFF. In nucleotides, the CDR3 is TGTGCCAGCAGTGAAAGGGGACAGGGGGCCTACAATGAGCAGTTCTTC.

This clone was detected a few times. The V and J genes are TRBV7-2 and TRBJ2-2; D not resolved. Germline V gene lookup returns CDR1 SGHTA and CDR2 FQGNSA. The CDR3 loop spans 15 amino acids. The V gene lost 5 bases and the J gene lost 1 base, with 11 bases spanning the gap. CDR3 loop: CASSKTLLNTGELFF. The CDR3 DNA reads TGTGCCAGCAGCAAAACCCTCCTGAACACCGGGGAGCTGTTTTTT.

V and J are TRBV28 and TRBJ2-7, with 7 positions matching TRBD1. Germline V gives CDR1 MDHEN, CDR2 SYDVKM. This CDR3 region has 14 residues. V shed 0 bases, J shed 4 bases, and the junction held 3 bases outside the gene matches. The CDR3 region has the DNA TGTGCCAGCAGTTTATGGACAGGGAGTTACGAGCAGTACTTC. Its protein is CASSLWTGSYEQYF.

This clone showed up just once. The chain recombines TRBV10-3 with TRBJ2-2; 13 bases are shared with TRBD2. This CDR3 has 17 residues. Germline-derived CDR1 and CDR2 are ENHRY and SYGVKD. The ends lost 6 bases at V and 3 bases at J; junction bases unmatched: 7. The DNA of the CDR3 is TGTGCCATCAGCCCCACTAGCGGGAGGGCCCACACCGGGGAGCTGTTTTTT. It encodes CAISPTSGRAHTGELFF.

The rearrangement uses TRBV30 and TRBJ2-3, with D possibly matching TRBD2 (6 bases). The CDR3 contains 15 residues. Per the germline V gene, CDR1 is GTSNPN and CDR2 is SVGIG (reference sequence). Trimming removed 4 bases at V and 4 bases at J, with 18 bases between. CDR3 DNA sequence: TGTGCCTGGAAAATGGTCGGGACGGGGGCAGATACGCAGTATTTT. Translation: CAWKMVGTGADTQYF.

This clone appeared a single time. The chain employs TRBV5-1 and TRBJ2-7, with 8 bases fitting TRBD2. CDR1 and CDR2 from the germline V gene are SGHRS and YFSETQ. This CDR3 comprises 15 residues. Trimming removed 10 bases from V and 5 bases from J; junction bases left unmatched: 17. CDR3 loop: CAGLGSGRLNDEQYF. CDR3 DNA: TGCGCCGGTCTGGGAAGCGGGAGATTGAACGACGAGCAGTACTTC. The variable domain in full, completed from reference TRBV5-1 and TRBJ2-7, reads KAGVTQTPRYLIKTRGQQVTLSCSPISGHRSVSWYQQTPGQGLQFLFEYFSETQRNKGNFPGRFSGRQFSNSRSEMNVSTLELGDSALYLCAGLGSGRLNDEQYFGPGTRLTVT.

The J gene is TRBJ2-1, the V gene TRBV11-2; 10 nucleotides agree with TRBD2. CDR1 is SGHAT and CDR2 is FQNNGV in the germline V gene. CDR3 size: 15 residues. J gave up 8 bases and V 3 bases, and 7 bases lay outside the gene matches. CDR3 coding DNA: TGTGCCAGCAGCTTTACTAGCGGGAATCGGGATGAGCAGTTCTTC. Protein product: CASSFTSGNRDEQFF.

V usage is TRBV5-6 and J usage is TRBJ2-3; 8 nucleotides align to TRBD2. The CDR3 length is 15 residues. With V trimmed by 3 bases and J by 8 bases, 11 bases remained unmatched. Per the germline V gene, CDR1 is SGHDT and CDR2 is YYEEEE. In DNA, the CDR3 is TGTGCCAGCAGCTCAATAGCGGGGATCGAAGTTACGCAGTATTTT. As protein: CASSSIAGIEVTQYF.